These T cell receptor beta chains were read from a single sample in a study of graft-versus-host responses after intestinal transplantation. Sequencing used immunoSEQ multiplex PCR; TCRdb keeps in-frame clones, though not all of them. The sample carries about 4,900 clones, 27% recorded once. Sample: alloreactive CD8+ T cells from a mixed lymphocyte reaction culture, taken before intestinal transplant. The receptor source for this set is a human patient who received an intestinal transplant. Each CDR3 is given with its conserved first and last residue. Each record gives: J gene, V gene, D gene, clone size, CDR3 DNA, CDR3 protein. The D gene is left open where the match is weak. Size is omitted from some rows. Given values are once, few, many or a class for expanded clones.

>TRBJ2-7|TRBV13|.|.
TGTGCCAGCAGCCCCGACGTGAAGATATACGAGCAGTACTTC
CASSPDVKIYEQYF
>TRBJ1-2|TRBV7-9|TRBD1|few
TGTGCCAGCAGCTTAGGGACAGGGGTGGCTAGTACCTTC
CASSLGTGVASTF
>TRBJ1-6|TRBV28|.|.
TGTGCCAGCCGACCATGGGCAGGGGTTGACTCACCCCTCCACTTT
CASRPWAGVDSPLHF
>TRBJ1-1|TRBV5-7|TRBD1|few
TGTGCCAGCAGCCAGGAACAGGGGGTCTTATTGAACACTGAAGCTTTCTTT
CASSQEQGVLLNTEAFF
>TRBJ1-1|TRBV5-8|.|.
TGTGCCAGCAGCTCCTGGGCAAACACTGAAGCTTTCTTT
CASSSWANTEAFF
>TRBJ1-2|TRBV7-9|TRBD1|.
TGTGCCAGCAGCCCCCAGGGGGGATGGGGCTACACCTTC
CASSPQGGWGYTF
>TRBJ1-1|TRBV7-9|.|.
TGTGCCAGCAGCCCAGGGGCGAATGAAGCTTTCTTT
CASSPGANEAFF
>TRBJ1-1|TRBV6-6|.|few
TGTGCCAGCAGTTACACCGGGAACACTGAAGCTTTCTTT
CASSYTGNTEAFF
>TRBJ2-7|TRBV6-5|.|.
TGTGCCAGCAGTTACTCGAATCAGGGCGAGCAGTACTTC
CASSYSNQGEQYF
>TRBJ2-7|TRBV6-5|TRBD2|few
TGTGCCAGCAGTTTCGCGGGAGGGCCCTACGAGCAGTACTTC
CASSFAGGPYEQYF
>TRBJ1-3|TRBV5-4|TRBD1|medium-sized
TGTGCCAGCAGCTTCCGAGGGGGCGCTTCCATATATTTT
CASSFRGGASIYF
>TRBJ1-1|TRBV5-1|TRBD1|.
TGCGCCAGCAGCTTGGCGGCTGGGACAGGGTTGAACACTGAAGCTTTCTTT
CASSLAAGTGLNTEAFF
>TRBJ2-1|TRBV7-6|.|.
TGTGCCAGCAGCTTCCTAGGACGAACAGAAACTTACAATGAGCAGTTCTTC
CASSFLGRTETYNEQFF
>TRBJ1-1|TRBV11-3|TRBD1|few
TGTGCCAGCAGCCTCAGGGGGGAAGGCGCTGAAGCTTTCTTT
CASSLRGEGAEAFF
>TRBJ1-1|TRBV7-2|.|few
TGTGCCAGCAGCCCCCTCATTTTGGGCACCGAAGCTTTCTTT
CASSPLILGTEAFF
>TRBJ2-3|TRBV6-5|TRBD2|.
TGTGCCAGCAGTTACTTAGCGGGAGCGGTCGATACGCAGTATTTT
CASSYLAGAVDTQYF
>TRBJ2-3|TRBV10-3|TRBD2|few
TGTGCCATCCTTACTAGCGCAGATACGCAGTATTTT
CAILTSADTQYF
>TRBJ2-7|TRBV7-3|TRBD1|.
TGCGCCAGCAGCCAAGATGGAGGGACAGGGGACGAGCAGTACTTC
CASSQDGGTGDEQYF
>TRBJ2-1|TRBV19|.|.
TGTGCCAGTAGTATTTTTGGGACTTCAAATGAGCAGTTCTTC
CASSIFGTSNEQFF
>TRBJ1-5|TRBV30|TRBD1|.
TGTGCCTGGAGTGACAGGGGAGGACCCCAGCATTTT
CAWSDRGGPQHF
>TRBJ2-7|TRBV4-1|TRBD1|.
TGCGCCAGCAGCCACCGACAGGGGGCGGGCTACGAGCAGTACTTC
CASSHRQGAGYEQYF
>TRBJ2-7|TRBV27|TRBD2|large
TGTGCCAGCAGTTTAGCGGGAGGTTTCGAGCAGTACTTC
CASSLAGGFEQYF
>TRBJ1-1|TRBV4-1|.|.
TGCGCCAGCAGCCAAGATACGGGCGACACTGAAGCTTTCTTT
CASSQDTGDTEAFF
>TRBJ2-1|TRBV13|.|few
TGTGCCAGCAGCTTAAGTGATACCTACAATGAGCAGTTCTTC
CASSLSDTYNEQFF
>TRBJ1-5|TRBV7-9|TRBD1|once
TGTGCCAGCAGCTCACAGGGGGCGAGCAATCAGCCCCAGCATTTT
CASSSQGASNQPQHF
>TRBJ2-2|TRBV4-1|TRBD1|.
TGCGCCAGCAGCCATGATCCAGGGGGTGCCGGGGAGCTGTTTTTT
CASSHDPGGAGELFF
>TRBJ2-1|TRBV10-1|.|medium-sized
TGCGCCAGCAGTGGAACTAGCAACTTCTCCTACAATGAGCAGTTCTTC
CASSGTSNFSYNEQFF
>TRBJ2-3|TRBV4-1|TRBD2|.
TGCGCCAGCAGCCAAGACGGGAGCGGGACGAGGTCCGATACGCAGTATTTT
CASSQDGSGTRSDTQYF
>TRBJ2-3|TRBV27|.|few
TGTGCCAGCAGTTTTCGGTACCGAGCCACAGATACGCAGTATTTT
CASSFRYRATDTQYF
>TRBJ2-7|TRBV6-6|TRBD1|.
TGTGCCAGCAGCCACGGGACAGGGAGGTACGAGCAGTACTTC
CASSHGTGRYEQYF
>TRBJ1-1|TRBV9|TRBD1|few
TGTGCCAGCAGCGAAACAGGACAGGTCGGTACTGAAGCTTTCTTT
CASSETGQVGTEAFF
>TRBJ2-1|TRBV6-5|TRBD1|medium-sized
TGTGCCAGCAGTCCCCGGGACAGGGTCAATGAGCAGTTCTTC
CASSPRDRVNEQFF
>TRBJ2-7|TRBV7-6|.|.
TGTGCCAGCAGCCCTCTGGGTGAGGGGCAGTACTTC
CASSPLGEGQYF
>TRBJ2-7|TRBV27|TRBD1|few
TGTGCCAGCAGTTCACCGACAGGGTCCTACGAGCAGTACTTC
CASSSPTGSYEQYF
>TRBJ2-7|TRBV11-1|TRBD1|.
TGTGCCAGCAGCCCTACTCCGGGACAGGCGACCTACGAGCAGTACTTC
CASSPTPGQATYEQYF
>TRBJ2-7|TRBV12-2|.|.
TGTGCCAGCAGATCAGATCGGGCGGGAGGGATCTACGAGCAGTACTTC
CASRSDRAGGIYEQYF
>TRBJ2-5|TRBV5-1|TRBD1|.
TGCGCCAGCAGCAATGGAGCCAGGGGGAGAGAGACCCAGTACTTC
CASSNGARGRETQYF
>TRBJ1-2|TRBV7-8|.|.
TGTGCCAGCAGCTTCCCAGGGGAGCTGAACTATGGCTACACCTTC
CASSFPGELNYGYTF
>TRBJ2-1|TRBV6-9|TRBD1|.
TGTGCCAGCAGTCCCCGGGACAGGGTCAATGAGCAGTTCTTC
CASSPRDRVNEQFF
>TRBJ2-7|TRBV28|.|few
TGTGCCAGCAGTAACTGGTTGACCAAACCCGCCTACGAGCAGTACTTC
CASSNWLTKPAYEQYF
>TRBJ2-1|TRBV6-5|.|.
TGTGCCACCATGTCAGGGGTTTACAATGAGCAGTTCTTC
CATMSGVYNEQFF
>TRBJ2-7|TRBV5-1|TRBD1|.
TGCGCCAGCAGCTTGGGACAGGGGATTGACGAGCAGTACTTC
CASSLGQGIDEQYF
>TRBJ2-7|TRBV4-3|TRBD1|.
TGCGCCAGCAGCCTGGGACAGGGGGCCTACGAGCAGTACTTC
CASSLGQGAYEQYF
>TRBJ2-7|TRBV6-6|.|.
TGTGCCAGCAGTTACGGCGACAGCTCCTACGAGCAGTACTTC
CASSYGDSSYEQYF
>TRBJ2-7|TRBV7-9|TRBD1|.
TGTGCCAGCAGCTCGGGACAGGATCCCTACGAGCAGTACTTC
CASSSGQDPYEQYF
>TRBJ1-2|TRBV7-9|.|few
TGTGCCAGCAGCCAAGATGAAACCCAGGAGGCCTATGGCTACACCTTC
CASSQDETQEAYGYTF
>TRBJ2-3|TRBV12-2|.|.
TGTGCAAGTCGCTCGTGGGGTCCCTCAGATACGCAGTATTTT
CASRSWGPSDTQYF
>TRBJ2-3|TRBV10-2|.|.
TGCGCCAGCAGTGACATTAGCACAGATACGCAGTATTTT
CASSDISTDTQYF
>TRBJ1-1|TRBV30|.|.
TGTGCCTGGAGTGATGGTAGTGAAGCTTTCTTT
CAWSDGSEAFF
>TRBJ2-7|TRBV6-5|.|few
TGTGCCAGCAGTTACGGAGGCGTCAGCGAGCAGTACTTC
CASSYGGVSEQYF
>TRBJ2-7|TRBV28|.|.
TGTGCCAGCAGTAACTGGTTGACCAAACCCGCCTACGAGCAGTACTTC
CASSNWLTKPAYEQYF
>TRBJ2-1|TRBV11-2|.|few
TGTGCCAGCAGCTTAGGGGGGGGCGGGGAGCAGTTCTTC
CASSLGGGGEQFF
>TRBJ2-7|TRBV4-1|.|large
TGCGCCAGCAGCTTTCAGTGGGCGGGGACCTACGAGCAGTACTTC
CASSFQWAGTYEQYF